This TCR beta chain was sequenced in a study of blood T cell repertoires in COVID-19 (dated by TCRdb to the early 2020s). Background for the entire study: The collaborator samples originated in the United States, Italy and Spain and spanned the acute and convalescent phases of COVID-19. Deeply sampled blood TCRbeta repertoires from subjects exposed to, actively infected with, or recovered from COVID-19 were included in the dataset. The prospective study material was composed of cDNA or gDNA derived from T cells, B-cell-depleted T cells, or PBMCs. The repertoires were released in a freely available public database intended as a resource for research on the immune response to SARS-CoV-2. The samples were drawn from two sources: the first 160 participants of the ongoing ImmuneRACE study, and 1,200 or so subjects contributed by 6 global collaborators. A de-identified subject ID, COVID-19 status, age in years and sex were almost always included in the sample metadata. HLA class I and class II types, where available, came from metadata supplied by the sample provider rather than from assay-based typing.

Points the paper makes about the study in general: The amount of clinical and demographic metadata varied by source and participant and was provided uncurated.

A note on this clone: Its antigen is currently not known. No base-level quality is on record; no much larger clone is a single base apart.

Collaborating institutions collected whole blood in K2EDTA tubes following their own protocols. For TCRbeta analysis, collaborators shipped samples in one of three forms: frozen whole blood, isolated PBMCs, or DNA extracted from either of those sample types. TCRbeta CDR3 regions were amplified from genomic DNA using the immunoSEQ Assay, a bias-controlled multiplex PCR. As for the authors' bioinformatics: Nucleated cell counts per sample were estimated from amplification of reference gene primers within the assay. To quantify the absolute abundance of each unique TCRbeta CDR3 rearrangement, sequence reads were collapsed and filtered. Productive Simpson clonality was computed per sample as the square root of Simpson's diversity index over productive rearrangements. TCRdb re-hosts the immuneACCESS table, in-frame sequences only. Its copies lack some clones; in the studies checked, an unresolved V gene accounts for under half of them, and the cause for the rest is not known. V and J calls plus clone size are reproduced from that table; the DNA served to infer D and trimming. This sample has approximately 110,000 clones in its table, and around 66% of those were observed once. Approximately 6.3% of the sample is in the top ten clones.

The TCR sequence derives from an elderly man with acute or convalescent COVID-19. Sequencing was done on a sample of peripheral blood.

The DNA is TGTGCCAGCTCACCATCTTACGGGACAGAAAACGGCTACACCTTC. Its product reads: CASSPSYGTENGYTF. Here the chain combines TRBV18 and TRBJ1-2; 7 bases in the junction line up with TRBD1. For CDR1 and CDR2, the germline V gene lists KGHSH and LQKENI. V and J are trimmed by 2 bases and 8 bases, and the gene matches miss 11 bases of the junction. The cysteine opens and the phenylalanine closes a CDR3 of 15 amino acids. Only CDR3 DNA remains: 45 bases, in frame from the first base.